This TCR beta chain came from a study of identical twins. Between the trimmed V and J ends, which lost 6 bases and 5 bases, there was a span of 4 bases. The CDR3 length is 11 residues. Germline loops: CDR1 ENHRY, CDR2 SYGVKD. This clonotype has only a few counts. What it recognizes is unknown. Regarding the study as a whole: High-abundance cord blood beta clonotypes had fewer insertions; memory repertoires showed none. Diverse VJ usage suggested most zero-insertion clonotypes were not invariant T cells.

Unique molecular identifiers were present on the cDNA, which also gained a universal primer site by template switching. Via MiXCR, TCRdb re-called the 5' RACE reads, giving one row per CDR3 protein. The data contain approximately 590,000 distinct CDR3 sequences, 9.5% to 10% of them singletons. The same specimen was also included in a second study, on yellow fever vaccine responses in identical twins.

The TCR originated in a woman aged 18-29 years in good health. The source material was PBMCs. V is TRBV10-3 and J is TRBJ2-2; no definite D call. CDR3 sequence: CAIRETGELFF. The CDR3 coding sequence is TGTGCCATCAGGGAAACCGGGGAGCTGTTTTTT.